The rows below give T cell receptor beta chains drawn from one sample of a study of cytomegalovirus exposure and HLA in healthy donors. Measured with immunoSEQ multiplex PCR; TCRdb has only the in-frame clones, and not every one. In the table there are around 64,000 clones, 70% to 75% of which are singletons. Specimen: PBMCs. The receptors were sampled from a man between 25 and 39 years old in good health and CMV-seropositive. Each CDR3 is given with its conserved first and last residue. A D gene is named only where the DNA matches it firmly. Some rows mark clone size as missing; the rest say once, few, many or name a class of expanded clone.

clone_size: -
d_call: -
j_call: TRBJ1-1
v_call: TRBV4-1
cdr3_aa: CASSHAGQRRVEAFF
cdr3_nt: TGTGCCAGCAGCCATGCAGGGCAGCGACGAGTCGAAGCTTTCTTT

clone_size: -
d_call: -
j_call: TRBJ1-1
v_call: TRBV25-1
cdr3_aa: CASSEEAGQSEAFF
cdr3_nt: TGTGCCAGCAGTGAAGAGGCAGGGCAGTCTGAAGCTTTCTTT

clone_size: few
d_call: TRBD1
j_call: TRBJ1-1
v_call: TRBV15
cdr3_aa: CATSRVGQGEAFF
cdr3_nt: TGTGCCACCAGCAGAGTCGGACAGGGGGAAGCTTTCTTT

clone_size: -
d_call: TRBD1
j_call: TRBJ1-5
v_call: TRBV19
cdr3_aa: CASSINRGQPQHF
cdr3_nt: TGTGCCAGTAGTATAAACAGGGGGCAGCCCCAGCATTTT

clone_size: -
d_call: TRBD1
j_call: TRBJ1-2
v_call: TRBV7-9
cdr3_aa: CASSQGTGNYGYTF
cdr3_nt: TGTGCCAGCAGCCAGGGGACAGGCAACTATGGCTACACCTTC

clone_size: -
d_call: TRBD2
j_call: TRBJ2-5
v_call: TRBV2
cdr3_aa: CASTTAQLAGGGETQYF
cdr3_nt: TGTGCCAGCACAACGGCACAACTAGCGGGGGGAGGGGAGACCCAGTACTTC

clone_size: -
d_call: TRBD1
j_call: TRBJ2-7
v_call: TRBV4-3
cdr3_aa: CASSPTPTGSYEQYF
cdr3_nt: TGCGCCAGCAGCCCAACCCCGACAGGGAGCTACGAGCAGTACTTC

clone_size: -
d_call: -
j_call: TRBJ1-1
v_call: TRBV29-1
cdr3_aa: CSVDKGGTEAFF
cdr3_nt: TGCAGCGTGGACAAAGGGGGCACTGAAGCTTTCTTT

clone_size: -
d_call: -
j_call: TRBJ2-7
v_call: TRBV20-1
cdr3_aa: CSARLVYEQYF
cdr3_nt: TGCAGTGCTAGACTAGTCTACGAGCAGTACTTC

clone_size: -
d_call: -
j_call: TRBJ1-1
v_call: TRBV7-9
cdr3_aa: CASSLVTGRNTEAFF
cdr3_nt: TGTGCCAGCAGCTTGGTGACAGGAAGGAACACTGAAGCTTTCTTT

clone_size: -
d_call: TRBD1
j_call: TRBJ2-7
v_call: TRBV5-8
cdr3_aa: CASSLGDRAYEQYF
cdr3_nt: TGTGCCAGCAGCTTGGGGGACAGGGCCTACGAGCAGTACTTC

clone_size: -
d_call: TRBD1
j_call: TRBJ1-4
v_call: TRBV7-2
cdr3_aa: CASSRRTGGTTNEKLFF
cdr3_nt: TGTGCCAGCAGCCGAAGGACAGGGGGCACGACTAATGAAAAACTGTTTTTT

clone_size: few
d_call: TRBD2
j_call: TRBJ2-3
v_call: TRBV15
cdr3_aa: CATKDPAGGEADTQYF
cdr3_nt: TGTGCCACCAAGGACCCAGCGGGGGGGGAAGCAGATACGCAGTATTTT

clone_size: few
d_call: -
j_call: TRBJ1-1
v_call: TRBV5-1
cdr3_aa: CASSFLDMNTEAFF
cdr3_nt: TGCGCCAGCAGCTTTTTGGACATGAACACTGAAGCTTTCTTT

clone_size: -
d_call: TRBD1
j_call: TRBJ1-5
v_call: TRBV5-4
cdr3_aa: CASSAGTGNNQPQHF
cdr3_nt: TGTGCCAGCAGCGCCGGGACAGGGAACAATCAGCCCCAGCATTTT

clone_size: few
d_call: -
j_call: TRBJ2-7
v_call: TRBV6-4
cdr3_aa: CASSEQEGNEQYF
cdr3_nt: TGTGCCAGCAGTGAACAGGAAGGTAACGAGCAGTACTTC

clone_size: -
d_call: -
j_call: TRBJ1-2
v_call: TRBV11-2
cdr3_aa: CASSLTGSYGYTF
cdr3_nt: TGTGCCAGCAGCCTAACAGGGTCCTATGGCTACACCTTC

clone_size: -
d_call: -
j_call: TRBJ1-2
v_call: TRBV20-1
cdr3_aa: CSAIANYGYTF
cdr3_nt: TGCAGTGCTATAGCCAACTATGGCTACACCTTC

clone_size: few
d_call: -
j_call: TRBJ2-7
v_call: TRBV10-1
cdr3_aa: CASSEEGGRYEQYF
cdr3_nt: TGCGCCAGCAGTGAGGAGGGGGGGAGGTACGAGCAGTACTTC

clone_size: -
d_call: -
j_call: TRBJ1-5
v_call: TRBV28
cdr3_aa: CASSQQHQGNQPQHF
cdr3_nt: TGTGCCAGCAGTCAACAGCATCAGGGCAATCAGCCCCAGCATTTT

clone_size: -
d_call: TRBD1
j_call: TRBJ1-5
v_call: TRBV4-3
cdr3_aa: CASSPTGQGGLGGQPQHF
cdr3_nt: TGCGCCAGCAGCCCAACGGGACAGGGAGGATTAGGGGGTCAGCCCCAGCATTTT

clone_size: -
d_call: TRBD1
j_call: TRBJ1-1
v_call: TRBV7-2
cdr3_aa: CASSSGTGGTAFF
cdr3_nt: TGTGCCAGCAGCTCTGGGACAGGCGGAACGGCTTTCTTT

clone_size: -
d_call: -
j_call: TRBJ2-1
v_call: TRBV6-5
cdr3_aa: CASSYEGGPGNEQFF
cdr3_nt: TGTGCCAGCAGTTACGAGGGGGGGCCGGGCAATGAGCAGTTCTTC

clone_size: -
d_call: TRBD2
j_call: TRBJ2-3
v_call: TRBV9
cdr3_aa: CASSGMPRGGRDTQYF
cdr3_nt: TGTGCCAGCAGCGGAATGCCTCGGGGGGGCCGGGATACGCAGTATTTT

clone_size: -
d_call: -
j_call: TRBJ1-5
v_call: TRBV11-3
cdr3_aa: CASSRVGAGEQPQHF
cdr3_nt: TGTGCCAGCAGCAGAGTCGGGGCAGGGGAGCAGCCCCAGCATTTT

clone_size: -
d_call: -
j_call: TRBJ2-7
v_call: TRBV4-3
cdr3_aa: CASSQDRSSSYEQYF
cdr3_nt: TGCGCCAGCAGCCAAGATCGGAGTAGCTCCTACGAGCAGTACTTC

clone_size: few
d_call: -
j_call: TRBJ2-7
v_call: TRBV2
cdr3_aa: CASTHREVVF
cdr3_nt: TGTGCCAGCACCCACAGGGAAGTAGTTTTC

clone_size: -
d_call: TRBD1
j_call: TRBJ1-6
v_call: TRBV9
cdr3_aa: CASGDRENSPLHF
cdr3_nt: TGTGCCAGTGGGGACAGGGAAAATTCACCCCTCCACTTT

clone_size: once
d_call: -
j_call: TRBJ2-1
v_call: TRBV27
cdr3_aa: CASSLVARAYNEQFF
cdr3_nt: TGTGCCAGCAGTCTCGTAGCGCGTGCCTACAATGAGCAGTTCTTC

clone_size: -
d_call: -
j_call: TRBJ2-7
v_call: TRBV30
cdr3_aa: CAWSVADEQYF
cdr3_nt: TGTGCCTGGAGTGTCGCGGACGAGCAGTACTTC

clone_size: -
d_call: TRBD1
j_call: TRBJ1-4
v_call: TRBV28
cdr3_aa: CASRPDRATNEKLFF
cdr3_nt: TGTGCCAGCAGACCCGACAGGGCAACTAATGAAAAACTGTTTTTT

clone_size: once
d_call: -
j_call: TRBJ1-4
v_call: TRBV5-4
cdr3_aa: CASSKSAGTTNEKLFF
cdr3_nt: TGTGCCAGCAGCAAGTCTGCAGGGACAACTAATGAAAAACTGTTTTTT

clone_size: -
d_call: -
j_call: TRBJ1-2
v_call: TRBV5-1
cdr3_aa: CASSFTIPGVGDYTF
cdr3_nt: TGCGCCAGCAGCTTCACCATCCCAGGGGTGGGTGACTACACCTTC

clone_size: -
d_call: -
j_call: TRBJ2-7
v_call: TRBV7-9
cdr3_aa: CASSHHTGEAYF
cdr3_nt: TGTGCCAGCAGCCATCATACCGGGGAAGCGTACTTC

clone_size: -
d_call: -
j_call: TRBJ1-2
v_call: TRBV7-2
cdr3_aa: CASSSGGRHYGYTF
cdr3_nt: TGTGCCAGCAGCTCAGGAGGCAGGCACTATGGCTACACCTTC